Listed below are T cell receptor beta chains from one sample, sequenced in a study of OX40 agonist ivuxolimab in advanced cancers. The method was immunoSEQ multiplex PCR; TCRdb's version includes in-frame clones alone and lacks a portion of them. The sample has fewer than 90,000 clones, 90% to 95% seen once. The sample consisted of CD4+ or CD8+ T cells sorted from blood, taken in a trial of the OX40 agonist ivuxolimab. The receptors were gathered from an adult with an advanced solid tumor such as melanoma, head and neck, liver or kidney cancer. Each CDR3 is given without its conserved first and last residue. The order of the fields is V gene, clone size, CDR3 protein. Clone size appears in some rows only: once, few, many, or a class for an expanded clone.

TRBV30	NA	AWETGGNQPQH
TRBV18	NA	ASSPRQGATEAF
TRBV5-6	NA	ASSHYPSSEQF
TRBV19	once	ASSTLGQHYNEQF
TRBV28	NA	ASSLWSEETQY
TRBV15	NA	ATSRDNYEQY
TRBV28	NA	ASIPTPGQGHRELF
TRBV5-1	few	ASSGDASGKQY
TRBV21-1	NA	ASSKLAGLGDYEQY
TRBV18	NA	ASSPRQGGLNTEAF
TRBV5-1	NA	ASSTEFDRVNTEAF
TRBV15	NA	ATSELRLGRGVEANVLT
TRBV9	NA	ASSVAPAGGFGEQF
TRBV7-6	once	ASSPRGGITDTQY
TRBV5-4	once	ASSLGEGGGYT
TRBV5-1	NA	ASSLGAAYEQY
TRBV19	once	ASSINLHQPQH
TRBV10-3	NA	AIMGQGNTGELF
TRBV5-1	once	ASSLGAATPTDTQY
TRBV29-1	NA	SVVGPDRVEGYT
TRBV27	NA	ASSLPGNTIY
TRBV15	NA	ATSRDPTGEKLF
TRBV5-6	NA	ASSSVRGQYQETQY
TRBV25-1	NA	ASSESGYNSPLH
TRBV5-4	NA	ASSLRELGSNEQF
TRBV6-4	NA	ASSGGLAGGNNEQF
TRBV5-1	NA	ASRGEAIYEQY
TRBV5-1	NA	ASSLIAEADTDTQY
TRBV20-1	NA	SAALDYEQY
TRBV28	NA	ATQNRDYEQY
TRBV5-4	NA	ASSLQGSNQPQH
TRBV5-6	NA	ASSLNGLPHIQY
TRBV29-1	NA	SVGAGADTQY
TRBV4-1	NA	ASSRRGGETQY
TRBV19	NA	ASSRGGANYGYT
TRBV19	NA	ASSIKGGGGTQY
TRBV7-2	NA	ASSLGQGATEAF
TRBV5-1	NA	ASSPGTGGGTDTQY
TRBV18	NA	ASSSQGEGNTIY
TRBV7-8	NA	ASSLGLGQYEQY
TRBV4-2	NA	ASSQEGDRAGNTIY
TRBV5-6	NA	ASSFEREQY
TRBV18	NA	ASSPQESYEQY
TRBV19	few	ASSTGQAFGNTIY
TRBV30	NA	AWTSGSSYNEQF
TRBV20-1	NA	SASVPDTQY
TRBV19	NA	ASRPGTVNQPQH
TRBV6-4	NA	ASSEGTAGGKLF
TRBV20-1	once	SARVLHEQY
TRBV18	NA	ASSPPNSYTEAF
TRBV2	NA	ASSKEIQVDGYT
TRBV11-2	NA	ASSYGQGTNEKLF
TRBV15	NA	ATSRGQGAEEQY
TRBV29-1	NA	SVEDIWDEQF
TRBV27	NA	ASSPTSSSTDTQY